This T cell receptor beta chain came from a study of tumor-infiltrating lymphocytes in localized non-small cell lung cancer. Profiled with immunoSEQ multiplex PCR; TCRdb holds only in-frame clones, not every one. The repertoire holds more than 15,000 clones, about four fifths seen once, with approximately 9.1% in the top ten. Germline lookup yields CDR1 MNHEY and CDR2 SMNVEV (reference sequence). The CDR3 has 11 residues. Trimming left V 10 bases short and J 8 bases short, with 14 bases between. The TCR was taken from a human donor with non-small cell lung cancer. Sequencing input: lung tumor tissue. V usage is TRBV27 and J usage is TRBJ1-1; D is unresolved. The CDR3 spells CATFRASEAFF. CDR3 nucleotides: TGTGCCACCTTCCGGGCGTCAGAAGCTTTCTTT.